Within the sample, the clone carrying this TCR beta chain is medium-sized (0.01 to 0.1%). What it binds is unknown. A mixed TRB-A/B primer pool amplified rearranged TRB by multiplex touch-down PCR. Via MiXCR, TCRdb re-called the multiplex PCR reads, giving one row per CDR3 protein. The sample lists approximately 4,300 distinct CDR3 sequences, roughly 28% occurring once. This specimen belongs to a study of T cell repertoires in aging, cancer and after chemotherapy. Study-level information: About 8.8 million TCR reads made up the full dataset.

Amplification of TCR beta used genomic DNA extracted from peripheral blood. The length of the CDR3 is 14 residues. The germline gives CDR1 SQVTM, CDR2 ANQGSEA. V was pared by 6 bases and J by 0 bases, with 7 bases of the junction left unmatched. Study results and caveats: Immunological memory after chemotherapy cannot be judged from the repertoire data. Compared with age-matched healthy donors, untreated hematological or solid cancer patients showed higher blood TCR clonality. In cancer patients, declining TCR diversity with age involved lost richness and lost evenness.

This chain uses TRBV29-1 with TRBJ2-5, with TRBD2 identical over 7 bases. This TCR derives from a human donor in good health. Sequencing input: blood. The CDR3 sequence is CSVSSSGYQETQYF. The CDR3 coding sequence is TGCAGCGTCTCGTCTAGCGGTTACCAAGAGACCCAGTACTTC.